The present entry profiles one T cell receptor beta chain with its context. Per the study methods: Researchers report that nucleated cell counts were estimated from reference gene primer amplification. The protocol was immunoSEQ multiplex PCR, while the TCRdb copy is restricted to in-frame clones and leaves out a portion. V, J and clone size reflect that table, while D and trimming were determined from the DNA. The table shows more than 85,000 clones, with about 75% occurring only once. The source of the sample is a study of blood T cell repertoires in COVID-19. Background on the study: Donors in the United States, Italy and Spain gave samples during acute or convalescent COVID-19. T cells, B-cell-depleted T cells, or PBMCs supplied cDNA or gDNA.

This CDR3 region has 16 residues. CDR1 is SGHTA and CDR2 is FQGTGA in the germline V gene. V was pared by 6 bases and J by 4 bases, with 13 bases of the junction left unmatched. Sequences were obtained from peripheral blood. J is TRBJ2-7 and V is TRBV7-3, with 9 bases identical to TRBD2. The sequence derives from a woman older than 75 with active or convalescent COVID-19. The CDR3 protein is CASSPAAASGMYEQYF. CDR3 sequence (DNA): TGTGCCAGCAGTCCCGCCGCGGCTAGCGGGATGTACGAGCAGTACTTC.